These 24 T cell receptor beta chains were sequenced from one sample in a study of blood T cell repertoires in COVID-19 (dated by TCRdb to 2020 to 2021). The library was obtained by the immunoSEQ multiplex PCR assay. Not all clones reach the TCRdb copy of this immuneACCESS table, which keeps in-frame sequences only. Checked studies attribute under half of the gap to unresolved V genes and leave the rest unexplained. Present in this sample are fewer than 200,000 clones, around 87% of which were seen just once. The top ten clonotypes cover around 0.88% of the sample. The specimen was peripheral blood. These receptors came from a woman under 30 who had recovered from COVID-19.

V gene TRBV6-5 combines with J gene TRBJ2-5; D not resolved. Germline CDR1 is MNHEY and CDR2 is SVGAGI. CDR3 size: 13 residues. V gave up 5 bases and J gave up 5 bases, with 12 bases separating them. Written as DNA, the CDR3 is TGTGCCAGCAGTCTCGAGACCAGGGAGACCCAGTACTTC. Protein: CASSLETRETQYF.

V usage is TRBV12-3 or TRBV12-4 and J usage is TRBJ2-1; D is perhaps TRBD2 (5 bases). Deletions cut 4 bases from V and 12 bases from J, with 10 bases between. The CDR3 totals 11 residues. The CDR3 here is CASSSRGGQFF. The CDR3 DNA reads TGTGCCAGCAGTTCCCGAGGAGGGCAGTTCTTC.

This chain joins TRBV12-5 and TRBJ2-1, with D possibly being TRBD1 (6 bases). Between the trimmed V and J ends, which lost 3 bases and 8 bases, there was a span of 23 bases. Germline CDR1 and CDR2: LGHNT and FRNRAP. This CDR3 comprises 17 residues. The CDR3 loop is CASGFKGSGAANYEQFF. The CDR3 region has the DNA TGTGCTAGTGGTTTCAAAGGGTCAGGGGCCGCGAATTATGAGCAGTTCTTC.

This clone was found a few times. CDR3 loop: CASSGSGVTDTQYF. CDR3 bases: TGTGCCAGCAGTGGGTCAGGGGTCACAGATACGCAGTATTTT. V and J are TRBV25-1 and TRBJ2-3, with a possible D match to TRBD1 (6 bases). V was shortened by 4 bases and J by 2 bases, with 10 bases between the two germline ends. The length of the CDR3 is 14 residues. Germline values: CDR1 MGHDK, CDR2 SYGVNS. Full variable domain (remainder filled in from reference TRBV25-1 and TRBJ2-3): EADIYQTPRYLVIGTGKKITLECSQTMGHDKMYWYQQDPGMELHLIHYSYGVNSTEKGDLSSESTVSRIRTEHFPLTLESARPSHTSQYLCASSGSGVTDTQYFGPGTRLTVL.

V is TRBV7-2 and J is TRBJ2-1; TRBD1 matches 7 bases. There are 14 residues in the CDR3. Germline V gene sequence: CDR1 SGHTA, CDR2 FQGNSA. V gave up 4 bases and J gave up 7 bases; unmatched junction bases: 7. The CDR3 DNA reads TGTGCCAGCAGCTGGCGACAGGGCGGGAATGAGCAGTTCTTC. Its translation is CASSWRQGGNEQFF.

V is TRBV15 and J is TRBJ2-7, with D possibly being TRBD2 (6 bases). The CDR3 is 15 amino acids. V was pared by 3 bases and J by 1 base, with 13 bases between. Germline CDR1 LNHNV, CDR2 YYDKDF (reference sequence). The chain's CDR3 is CATSRELGGSYEQYV. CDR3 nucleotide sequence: TGTGCCACCAGCAGGGAGTTGGGGGGTTCCTACGAGCAGTACGTC.

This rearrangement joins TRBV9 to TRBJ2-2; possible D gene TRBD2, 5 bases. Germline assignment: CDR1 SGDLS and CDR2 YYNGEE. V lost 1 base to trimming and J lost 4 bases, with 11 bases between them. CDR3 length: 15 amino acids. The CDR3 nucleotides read TGTGCCAGCAGCGTACGGGGAGTTGGCACCGGGGAGCTGTTTTTT. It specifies CASSVRGVGTGELFF.

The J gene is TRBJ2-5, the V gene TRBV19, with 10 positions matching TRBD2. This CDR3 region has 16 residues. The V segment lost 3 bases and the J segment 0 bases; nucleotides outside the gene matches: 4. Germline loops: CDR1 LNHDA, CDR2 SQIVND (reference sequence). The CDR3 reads CASSMLAGENQETQYF. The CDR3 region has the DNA TGTGCCAGTAGTATGCTAGCGGGAGAAAACCAAGAGACCCAGTACTTC. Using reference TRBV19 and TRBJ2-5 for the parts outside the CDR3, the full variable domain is DGGITQSPKYLFRKEGQNVTLSCEQNLNHDAMYWYRQDPGQGLRLIYYSQIVNDFQKGDIAEGYSVSREKKESFPLTVTSAQKNPTAFYLCASSMLAGENQETQYFGPGTRLLVL.

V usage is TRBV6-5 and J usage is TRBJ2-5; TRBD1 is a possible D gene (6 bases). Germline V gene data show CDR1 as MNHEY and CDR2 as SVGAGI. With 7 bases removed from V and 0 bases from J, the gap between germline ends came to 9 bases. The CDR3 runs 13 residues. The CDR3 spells CASTTGYQETQYF. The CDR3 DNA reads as TGTGCCAGCACCACAGGGTACCAAGAGACCCAGTACTTC.

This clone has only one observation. The CDR3: CASSAGTGDEKLFF. CDR3 DNA sequence: TGTGCCAGCAGTGCCGGGACAGGGGATGAAAAACTGTTTTTT. The chain recombines TRBV2 with TRBJ1-4; the match to TRBD1 covers 10 bases. Trimming cost V 4 bases and J 6 bases; bases outside gene matches: 2. The CDR3 consists of 14 residues. Per germline, CDR1 SNHLY and CDR2 FYNNEI.

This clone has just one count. The CDR3 sequence is CASSATGGGEKLFF. The CDR3 DNA reads TGTGCCAGCAGCGCGACAGGGGGCGGAGAAAAACTGTTTTTT. The V gene is TRBV9, the J gene TRBJ1-4; 10 nucleotides match TRBD1. CDR1 and CDR2 (germline): SGDLS, YYNGEE. The CDR3 has 14 residues. Trimming at V came to 3 bases and at J to 8 bases, leaving 4 bases not matched to a gene. The complete variable domain, with remaining parts taken from reference TRBV9 and TRBJ1-4, reads DSGVTQTPKHLITATGQRVTLRCSPRSGDLSVYWYQQSLDQGLQFLIQYYNGEERAKGNILERFSAQQFPDLHSELNLSSLELGDSALYFCASSATGGGEKLFFGSGTQLSVL.

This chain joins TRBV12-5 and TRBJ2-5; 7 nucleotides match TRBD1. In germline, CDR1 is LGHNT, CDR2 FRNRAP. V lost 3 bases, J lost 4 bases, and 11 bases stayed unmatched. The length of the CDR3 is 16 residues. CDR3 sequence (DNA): TGTGCTAGTGGTTTCTACACTACAGGGGATCGAGAGACCCAGTACTTC. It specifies CASGFYTTGDRETQYF.

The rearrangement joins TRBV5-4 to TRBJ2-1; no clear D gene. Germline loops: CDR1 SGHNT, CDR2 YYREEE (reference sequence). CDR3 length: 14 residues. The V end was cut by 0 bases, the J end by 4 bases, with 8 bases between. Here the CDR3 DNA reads TGTGCCAGCAGCTTGGGGGCGTCGTACAATGAGCAGTTCTTC. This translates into CASSLGASYNEQFF.

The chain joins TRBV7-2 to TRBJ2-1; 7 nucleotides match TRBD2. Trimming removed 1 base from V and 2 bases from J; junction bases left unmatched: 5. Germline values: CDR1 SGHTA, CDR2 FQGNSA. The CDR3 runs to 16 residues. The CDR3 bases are TGTGCCAGCAGCTTAGTGGCGGCGGGGGCCTACAATGAGCAGTTCTTC. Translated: CASSLVAAGAYNEQFF.

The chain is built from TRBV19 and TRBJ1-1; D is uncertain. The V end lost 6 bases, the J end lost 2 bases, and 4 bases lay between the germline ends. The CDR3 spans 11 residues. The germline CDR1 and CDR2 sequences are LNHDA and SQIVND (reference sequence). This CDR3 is CASRRNTEAFF. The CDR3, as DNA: TGTGCCAGTAGGAGAAACACTGAAGCTTTCTTT.

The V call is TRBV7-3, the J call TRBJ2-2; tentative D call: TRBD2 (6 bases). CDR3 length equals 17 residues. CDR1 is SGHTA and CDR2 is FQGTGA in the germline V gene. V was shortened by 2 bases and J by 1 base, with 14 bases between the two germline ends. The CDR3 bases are TGTGCCAGCAGCTTAGGCCCAGCGCGGGGGAACACCGGGGAGCTGTTTTTT. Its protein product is CASSLGPARGNTGELFF.

The CDR3 sequence: CASSFGRAEYGYTF. The CDR3 coding sequence is TGCGCCAGCAGCTTCGGCAGGGCAGAATATGGCTACACCTTC. This chain uses TRBV5-1 with TRBJ1-2; D is perhaps TRBD1 (5 bases). This CDR3 is 14 amino acids long. Germline CDR1 and CDR2: SGHRS and YFSETQ. V was trimmed by 2 bases and J by 5 bases, leaving 13 bases between them.

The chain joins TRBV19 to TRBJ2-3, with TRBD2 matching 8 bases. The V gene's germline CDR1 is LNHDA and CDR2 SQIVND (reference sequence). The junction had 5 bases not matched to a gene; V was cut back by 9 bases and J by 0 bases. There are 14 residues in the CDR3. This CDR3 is CASRTSRSTDTQYF. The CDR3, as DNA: TGTGCCAGCCGGACTAGCCGAAGCACAGATACGCAGTATTTT.

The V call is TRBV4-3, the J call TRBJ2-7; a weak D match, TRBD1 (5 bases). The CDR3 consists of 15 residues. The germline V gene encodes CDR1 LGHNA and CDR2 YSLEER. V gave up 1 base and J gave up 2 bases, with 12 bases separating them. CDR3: CASSQAQGSPYEQYF. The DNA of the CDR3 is TGCGCCAGCAGCCAAGCCCAGGGTTCTCCCTACGAGCAGTACTTC.

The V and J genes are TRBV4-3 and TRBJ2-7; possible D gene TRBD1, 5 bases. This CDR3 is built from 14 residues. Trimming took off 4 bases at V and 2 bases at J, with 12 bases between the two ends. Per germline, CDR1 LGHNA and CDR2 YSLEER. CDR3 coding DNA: TGCGCCAGCAGCCGAGTCCTAGGGGCCTACGAGCAGTACTTC. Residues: CASSRVLGAYEQYF.

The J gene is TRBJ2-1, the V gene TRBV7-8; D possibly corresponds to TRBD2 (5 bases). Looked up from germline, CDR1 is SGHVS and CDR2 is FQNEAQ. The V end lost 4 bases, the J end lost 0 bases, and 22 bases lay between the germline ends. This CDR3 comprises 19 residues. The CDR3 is CASSYGLNSIYFSYNEQFF. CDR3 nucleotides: TGTGCCAGCAGCTATGGACTCAACTCCATTTACTTCTCCTACAATGAGCAGTTCTTC.

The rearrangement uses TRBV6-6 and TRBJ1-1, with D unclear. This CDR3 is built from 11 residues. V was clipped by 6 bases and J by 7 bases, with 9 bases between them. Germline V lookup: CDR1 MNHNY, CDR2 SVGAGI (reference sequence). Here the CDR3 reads CASRVGGEAFF. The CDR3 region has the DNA TGTGCCAGCAGAGTAGGAGGTGAAGCTTTCTTT.

This CDR3 is CASSQDRAASYNEQFF. DNA of the CDR3: TGCGCCAGCAGCCAAGATCGAGCCGCATCCTACAATGAGCAGTTCTTC. The V gene is TRBV4-3, the J gene TRBJ2-1; D unclear. The germline V gene has CDR1 LGHNA and CDR2 YSLEER. The CDR3 consists of 16 residues. V shed 0 bases and J shed 1 base, with 10 bases lying between them.

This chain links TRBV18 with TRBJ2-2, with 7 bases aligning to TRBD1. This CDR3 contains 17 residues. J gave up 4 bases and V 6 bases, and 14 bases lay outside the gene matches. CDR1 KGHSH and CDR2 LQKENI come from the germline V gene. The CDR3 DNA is TGTGCCAGCTCCTCGGAACAGGGGCTTTTTCTCACCGGGGAGCTGTTTTTT. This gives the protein CASSSEQGLFLTGELFF.